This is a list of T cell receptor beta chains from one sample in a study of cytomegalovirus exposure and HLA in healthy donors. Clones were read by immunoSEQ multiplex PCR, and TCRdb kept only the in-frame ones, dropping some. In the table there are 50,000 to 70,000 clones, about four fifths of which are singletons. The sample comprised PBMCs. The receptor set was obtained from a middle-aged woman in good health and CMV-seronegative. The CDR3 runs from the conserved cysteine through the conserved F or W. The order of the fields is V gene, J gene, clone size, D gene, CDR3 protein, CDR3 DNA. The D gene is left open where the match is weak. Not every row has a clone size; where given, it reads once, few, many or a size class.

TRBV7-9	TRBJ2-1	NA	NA	CASSPRTGNSYNEQFF	TGTGCCAGCAGCCCCCGGACCGGGAATTCCTACAATGAGCAGTTCTTC
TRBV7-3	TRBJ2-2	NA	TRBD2	CASSSSGRDTGELFF	TGTGCCAGCAGCTCTAGCGGGAGAGACACCGGGGAGCTGTTTTTT
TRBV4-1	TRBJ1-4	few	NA	CASSQIQGLLSHNEKLFF	TGCGCCAGCAGCCAAATCCAGGGTTTATTATCCCACAATGAAAAACTGTTTTTT
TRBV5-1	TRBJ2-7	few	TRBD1	CASSLIQGARDEQYF	TGCGCCAGCAGCTTAATACAGGGGGCGCGCGACGAGCAGTACTTC
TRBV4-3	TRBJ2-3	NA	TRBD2	CASSPWTSGNTDTQYF	TGCGCCAGCAGCCCTTGGACTAGCGGGAACACAGATACGCAGTATTTT
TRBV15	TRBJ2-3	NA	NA	CATSRDSSAGLSTDTQYF	TGTGCCACCAGCAGAGATTCCTCCGCGGGACTCAGCACAGATACGCAGTATTTT
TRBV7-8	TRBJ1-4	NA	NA	CASSLGTAGRRRNEKLFF	TGTGCCAGCAGCTTAGGGACAGCAGGTCGGAGACGGAATGAAAAACTGTTTTTT
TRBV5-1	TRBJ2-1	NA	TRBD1	CASSFRPGQYNEQFF	TGCGCCAGCAGCTTCAGACCGGGACAGTACAATGAGCAGTTCTTC
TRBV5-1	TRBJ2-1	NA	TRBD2	CASSLLTAGDEQFF	TGCGCCAGCAGCTTGCTGACAGCGGGAGATGAGCAGTTCTTC
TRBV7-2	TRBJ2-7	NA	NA	CASSLALPGFVPYEQYF	TGTGCCAGCAGCTTAGCGCTCCCCGGTTTTGTCCCCTACGAGCAGTACTTC
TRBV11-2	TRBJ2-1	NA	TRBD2	CASSLRAVAGVSYNEQFF	TGTGCCAGCAGCTTACGGGCTGTAGCGGGAGTTTCCTACAATGAGCAGTTCTTC
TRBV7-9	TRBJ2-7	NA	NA	CASSSEHLASFSYEQYF	TGTGCCAGCAGCTCTGAACATCTGGCTTCCTTCTCCTACGAGCAGTACTTC
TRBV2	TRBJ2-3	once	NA	CASRRTSSSTDTQYF	TGTGCCAGCAGGCGGACAAGTTCTAGCACAGATACGCAGTATTTT
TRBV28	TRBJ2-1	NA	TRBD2	CASSSPTSGSYNEQFF	TGTGCCAGCAGTTCTCCGACTAGCGGGTCGTACAATGAGCAGTTCTTC
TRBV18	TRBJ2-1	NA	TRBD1	CASSPRDRESYNEQFF	TGTGCCAGCTCACCGCGGGACAGGGAATCCTACAATGAGCAGTTCTTC
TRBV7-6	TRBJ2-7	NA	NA	CASSLGEMRTPYEQYF	TGTGCCAGCAGCTTAGGGGAAATGAGGACACCCTACGAGCAGTACTTC
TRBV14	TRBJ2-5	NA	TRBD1	CASSPPGDRVSETQYF	TGTGCCAGCAGCCCACCGGGGGACAGGGTATCCGAGACCCAGTACTTC
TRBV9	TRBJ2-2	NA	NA	CARVDRNTGELFF	TGTGCCAGGGTAGATAGGAACACCGGGGAGCTGTTTTTT
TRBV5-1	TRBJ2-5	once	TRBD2	CASTELAGVETQYF	TGCGCCAGCACCGAACTAGCGGGGGTGGAGACCCAGTACTTC
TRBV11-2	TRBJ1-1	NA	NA	CASSPTGSPGTLKAFF	TGTGCCAGCAGCCCCACCGGGTCTCCCGGAACACTGAAAGCTTTCTTT
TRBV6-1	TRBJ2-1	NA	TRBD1	CASTRNRGQAGEQFF	TGTGCCAGCACCAGAAACAGGGGGCAGGCGGGTGAGCAGTTCTTC
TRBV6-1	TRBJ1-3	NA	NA	CASTSVQGTGNTIYF	TGTGCCAGCACTAGTGTCCAGGGAACTGGAAACACCATATATTTT
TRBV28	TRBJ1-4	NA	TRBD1	CASTRGQGGNEKLFF	TGTGCCAGCACCCGGGGACAGGGCGGTAATGAAAAACTGTTTTTT
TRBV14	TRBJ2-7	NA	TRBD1	CASSQVLGGVGYEQYF	TGTGCCAGCAGCCAAGTATTAGGGGGCGTGGGCTACGAGCAGTACTTC
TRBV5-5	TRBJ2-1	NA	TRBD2	CASSFGLAAQFF	TGTGCCAGCAGCTTCGGACTAGCGGCTCAATTCTTC
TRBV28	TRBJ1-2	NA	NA	CASSPGRGGSHGYTF	TGTGCCAGCAGCCCGGGCCGCGGGGGGTCTCATGGCTACACCTTC
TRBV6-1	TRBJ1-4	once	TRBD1	CASSGGTGGGGKLFF	TGTGCCAGCAGTGGGGGGACAGGGGGCGGGGGGAAACTGTTTTTT
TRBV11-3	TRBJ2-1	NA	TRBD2	CASSLGRGAGGADEQFF	TGTGCCAGCAGCTTAGGTAGAGGGGCGGGAGGGGCGGATGAGCAGTTCTTC
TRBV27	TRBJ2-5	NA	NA	CATALAAGSDQYF	TGTGCCACTGCTCTGGCCGCAGGTAGTGACCAGTACTTC
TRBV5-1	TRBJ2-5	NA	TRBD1	CASSLSRGPRETQYF	TGCGCCAGCAGCTTAAGCAGGGGGCCGCGGGAGACCCAGTACTTC
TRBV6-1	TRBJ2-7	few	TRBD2	CASAPLAESYEQYF	TGTGCCAGCGCTCCCCTAGCGGAGTCCTACGAGCAGTACTTC
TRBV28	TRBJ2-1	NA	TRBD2	CASSLASGGTYNEQFF	TGTGCCAGCAGTTTGGCTAGCGGGGGAACCTACAATGAGCAGTTCTTC
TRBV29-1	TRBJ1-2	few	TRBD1	CSVEDRDGGYTF	TGCAGCGTTGAGGACAGGGATGGTGGCTACACCTTC
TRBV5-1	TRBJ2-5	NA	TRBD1	CASSQKQGSKATQYF	TGCGCCAGCAGCCAAAAACAGGGGAGTAAGGCCACCCAGTACTTC
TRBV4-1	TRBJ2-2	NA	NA	CASSQGWRVNTGELFF	TGCGCCAGCAGCCAAGGTTGGAGGGTTAACACCGGGGAGCTGTTTTTT
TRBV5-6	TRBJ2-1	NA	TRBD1	CASREIDRGHEQFF	TGTGCCAGCAGAGAAATCGACAGGGGGCATGAGCAGTTCTTC
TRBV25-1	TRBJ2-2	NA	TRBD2	CASSEVRAGDTGELFF	TGTGCCAGCAGTGAAGTACGAGCGGGAGACACCGGGGAGCTGTTTTTT
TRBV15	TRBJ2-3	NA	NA	CATSREVAATDTQYF	TGTGCCACCAGCAGAGAGGTAGCGGCCACAGATACGCAGTATTTT
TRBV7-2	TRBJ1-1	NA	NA	CASSFSSVNTEAFF	TGTGCCAGCAGCTTTTCGTCCGTGAACACTGAAGCTTTCTTT
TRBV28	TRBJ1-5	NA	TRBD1	CASSLGQGYQPQHF	TGTGCCAGCAGCCTGGGACAGGGGTATCAGCCCCAGCATTTT
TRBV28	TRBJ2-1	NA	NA	CASSSTRGPWNEQFF	TGTGCCAGCAGTTCTACCCGGGGTCCGTGGAATGAGCAGTTCTTC
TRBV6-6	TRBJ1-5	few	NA	CASREEGFGPQHF	TGTGCCAGCAGGGAGGAGGGGTTTGGGCCCCAGCATTTT
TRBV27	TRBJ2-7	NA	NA	CASSLEGYSYEQYF	TGTGCCAGCAGCTTGGAGGGCTATTCCTACGAGCAGTACTTC
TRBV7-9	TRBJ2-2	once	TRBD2	CASSLVGGTHTGELFF	TGTGCCAGCAGCTTAGTGGGAGGGACTCACACCGGGGAGCTGTTTTTT
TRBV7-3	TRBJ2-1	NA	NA	CASSLSAGATYNEQFF	TGTGCCAGCAGCTTAAGCGCAGGGGCAACCTACAATGAGCAGTTCTTC
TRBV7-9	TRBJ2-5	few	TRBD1	CASSSDRQETQYF	TGTGCCAGCAGCTCGGACAGGCAAGAGACCCAGTACTTC
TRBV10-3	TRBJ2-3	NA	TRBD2	CAISPLAGTDTQYF	TGTGCCATCAGCCCACTAGCGGGCACAGATACGCAGTATTTT
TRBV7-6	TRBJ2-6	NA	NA	CASSPFEAFSGANVLTF	TGTGCCAGCAGCCCATTCGAGGCCTTCTCTGGGGCCAACGTCCTGACTTTC